One and the same sample provided the 6 T cell receptor beta chains below, sequenced in a study of vaccination effects on CD4 cells after COVID-19. Antigen specificity for these receptors is unknown. Antigen-specific CD4+ T cells were expanded (with viral peptide pools) by the ViraFEST assay ahead of sequencing. Having been cultured for less than 12 days, the cells underwent CD4+ T cell isolation. The method was immunoSEQ multiplex PCR; TCRdb's version includes in-frame clones alone and lacks a portion of them. The table shows about 60,000 clones, with about four fifths occurring only once. The specimen was CD4+ T cells from PBMCs cultured with HCoV-229E spike peptides, collected before COVID-19 vaccination. All receptors derive from a human donor who received a COVID-19 vaccine.

This sequence joins TRBV12-3 or TRBV12-4 and TRBJ2-5; D possibly corresponds to TRBD2 (5 bases). V lost 8 bases and J 5 bases, leaving 9 bases between the germline ends. The CDR3 extends over 11 amino acids. In nucleotides, the CDR3 is TGTGCCAGCGGGAGTGGGGAGACCCAGTACTTC. It is translated as CASGSGETQYF.

The chain combines TRBV6-5 with TRBJ2-4; TRBD1 aligns across 9 bases. J gave up 4 bases and V 4 bases, and 8 bases lay outside the gene matches. Germline CDR1 is MNHEY and CDR2 is SVGAGI. This CDR3 region has 16 residues. As DNA, the CDR3 is TGTGCCAGCAGTTTCATGCCCGGACAGGGGAAAAACATTCAGTACTTC. It yields the protein CASSFMPGQGKNIQYF.

This rearrangement joins TRBV29-1 to TRBJ2-7; TRBD2 might be the D (6 bases). Germline loops: CDR1 SQVTM, CDR2 ANQGSEA. V lost 3 bases, J lost 6 bases, and 18 bases lay in between. The CDR3 runs 14 residues. The CDR3 nucleotides are TGCAGCGTTGATCTTCGGCAGGGAGGTGCCGAGCAGTACGTC. This codes for CSVDLRQGGAEQYV.

The chain couples TRBV13 to TRBJ2-5, with TRBD1 identical over 10 bases. J gave up 5 bases and V 6 bases, and 6 bases lay outside the gene matches. Germline lookup yields CDR1 PRHDT and CDR2 FYEKMQ (reference sequence). This CDR3 has 14 residues. For the CDR3, the DNA is TGTGCCAGCAGATCATGGGACAGGGGCGAGACCCAGTACTTC. Residues: CASRSWDRGETQYF.

The chain couples TRBV6-5 to TRBJ2-2, with TRBD2 matching over 13 bases. Germline CDR1 and CDR2: MNHEY and SVGAGI. J was trimmed by 8 bases and V by 0 bases; bases with no gene match: 3. The CDR3 consists of 16 residues. The CDR3 spells CASSYSTSGGLGELFF. CDR3 sequence (DNA): TGTGCCAGCAGTTACTCGACTAGCGGGGGGTTAGGGGAGCTGTTTTTT.

This clone turned up a few times. The rearrangement uses TRBV24-1 and TRBJ1-2, with D unresolved. Germline CDR1 is KGHDR and CDR2 is SFDVKD. The CDR3 loop spans 11 amino acids. V was cut by 4 bases and J by 8 bases, with 7 bases left in between. The CDR3 DNA is TGTGCCACCAGTGACAGCCAAGGCTACACCTTC. It translates to CATSDSQGYTF.